Listed below are T cell receptor beta chains from one sample, sequenced in a study of T cell responses to AZD1222 COVID-19 vaccine. The table came from immunoSEQ multiplex PCR; TCRdb's copy has only in-frame clones and leaves some out. The sample lists 150,000 to 160,000 clones, about nine tenths occurring once. The sample here was peripheral blood, taken on day 0 of AZD1222 vaccination. These receptors were taken from an adult in good health. Each CDR3 is given with its conserved first and last residue. The D gene is left open where the match is weak. Not every row has a clone size; where given, it reads once, few, many or a size class.

d_gene,j_gene,abundance,v_gene,CDR3nt,CDR3aa
.,TRBJ2-5,.,TRBV7-9,TGTGCCTTGACGGGGGATCTAGAGACCCAGTACTTC,CALTGDLETQYF
TRBD2,TRBJ2-2,.,TRBV5-1,TGCGCCAGCAGCCCCGGACTAGCGGGAGCCCCTTCGAACACCGGGGAGCTGTTTTTT,CASSPGLAGAPSNTGELFF
.,TRBJ2-1,.,TRBV4-3,TGCGCCAGCAGCCAAGGATCAGTTGTAAACAATGAGCAGTTCTTC,CASSQGSVVNNEQFF
.,TRBJ1-1,.,TRBV7-6,TGTGCCAGCAGCTTACTCCGGGGAGCAAACACTGAAGCTTTCTTT,CASSLLRGANTEAFF
TRBD1,TRBJ1-5,once,TRBV27,TGTGCCAGCAGTTTATCCAGGCATCTCCCAGGGGGCGATAGCAATCAGCCCCAGCATTTT,CASSLSRHLPGGDSNQPQHF
TRBD1,TRBJ1-1,once,TRBV19,TGTGCCAGTAGTATATCAGGGGGGGGCACTGAAGCTTTCTTT,CASSISGGGTEAFF
.,TRBJ2-1,.,TRBV5-1,TGCGCCAGCAGCTTGGCGGAGAGCTCCTACAATGAGCAGTTCTTC,CASSLAESSYNEQFF
TRBD1,TRBJ2-2,once,TRBV6-4,TGTGCCAGCGCCGGGACAGGCGACACCGGGGAGCTGTTTTTT,CASAGTGDTGELFF
.,TRBJ2-1,.,TRBV29-1,TGCAGCGTTGCAAAGGAGAACAATGAGCAGTTCTTC,CSVAKENNEQFF
TRBD2,TRBJ2-7,.,TRBV29-1,TGCAGCGTTGAACTAGCGGGAGTCTACGAGCAGTACTTC,CSVELAGVYEQYF
TRBD1,TRBJ1-1,once,TRBV19,TGTGCCAGTAGTATAGATCAGGACAGGCTAGATGAAGCTTTCTTT,CASSIDQDRLDEAFF
TRBD2,TRBJ2-1,.,TRBV6-5,TGTGCCAGCAGACCCGGACTAGCGTTCTACAATGAGCAGTTCTTC,CASRPGLAFYNEQFF
.,TRBJ1-2,few,TRBV27,TGTGCCAGCAGTTTTCAACCCCGAGGGGACTATGGCTACACCTTC,CASSFQPRGDYGYTF
.,TRBJ1-1,once,TRBV18,TGTGCCAGCTCCGTGTCAGGGAACACTGAAGCTTTCTTT,CASSVSGNTEAFF
.,TRBJ1-2,.,TRBV5-4,TGTGCCAGCGGGCCCGGGACACTCTCTTATAACTATGGCTACACCTTC,CASGPGTLSYNYGYTF
.,TRBJ1-2,.,TRBV18,TGTGCCAGCTCACCGGAGCCGGTAAGGAGTTTTGGCTACACCTTC,CASSPEPVRSFGYTF
TRBD2,TRBJ2-1,.,TRBV7-3,TGTGCCAGCAGCTTAGGACTAGCGGGAGGCCCCAAATCCAATGAGCAGTTCTTC,CASSLGLAGGPKSNEQFF
.,TRBJ1-1,.,TRBV7-3,TGTGCCAGCAGCTTTAACAGGGACACTGAAGCTTTCTTT,CASSFNRDTEAFF
TRBD2,TRBJ2-7,.,TRBV10-1,TGCGCCACCGGACTAGCGGGAGGCTACGAGCAGTACTTC,CATGLAGGYEQYF
TRBD1,TRBJ2-7,.,TRBV29-1,TGCAGCGTCGACGTGACAGGGGGCTACGAGCAGTACTTC,CSVDVTGGYEQYF
.,TRBJ1-1,few,TRBV7-9,TGTGCCAGCAGCTTACTGGGGACTGAAGCTTTCTTT,CASSLLGTEAFF
.,TRBJ2-1,.,TRBV11-2,TGTGCCAGCAGCCTCGCGGGCTCCTACAATGAGCAGTTCTTC,CASSLAGSYNEQFF
TRBD1,TRBJ2-1,.,TRBV5-1,TGCGCCAGCAGCTTGAAGGGACAGGGGAGAAATGAGCAGTTCTTC,CASSLKGQGRNEQFF
.,TRBJ2-2,.,TRBV11-3,TGTGCCAGCAGCCCATTCAGGGGCGGGAACACCGGGGAGCTGTTTTTT,CASSPFRGGNTGELFF
.,TRBJ2-7,.,TRBV28,TGTGCCAGCAGTCCCCTACTCCTTATGGGTTACTACGAGCAGTACTTC,CASSPLLLMGYYEQYF
.,TRBJ1-1,.,TRBV7-7,TGTGCCAGCAGCTTATACACTCCCGGGACAAAGAACACTGAAGCTTTCTTT,CASSLYTPGTKNTEAFF
TRBD2,TRBJ2-5,.,TRBV7-2,TGTGCCAGCAGCCCTTGGACTAGCGGGCTCGCAGAGACCCAGTACTTC,CASSPWTSGLAETQYF
TRBD1,TRBJ1-1,.,TRBV10-1,TGCGCCAGCAGATCAAAAGGACGACAGGGACAAGCCCAGAACACTGAAGCTTTCTTT,CASRSKGRQGQAQNTEAFF
.,TRBJ2-1,.,TRBV23-1,TGCGCCAGCAGGGGGGGTCGGGATTACAATGAGCAGTTCTTC,CASRGGRDYNEQFF
.,TRBJ1-1,.,TRBV5-1,TGCGCCAGCAGCTTGACTCCAGGATCCACTGAAGCTTTCTTT,CASSLTPGSTEAFF
.,TRBJ1-6,once,TRBV3-1/TRBV3-2,TGTGCCAGCAGCCAAGCCTACTCAGGTTCACCCCTCCACTTT,CASSQAYSGSPLHF
.,TRBJ1-1,.,TRBV7-3,TGTGCCAGCAGCTTAGATCCGTGGACTGAAGCTTTCTTT,CASSLDPWTEAFF
TRBD1,TRBJ1-6,.,TRBV19,TGTGCCAGTAGCTTCAGGGGGCTGCGTTCACCCCTCCACTTT,CASSFRGLRSPLHF
TRBD2,TRBJ2-1,once,TRBV28,TGTGCCAGCAGTTTATCCCGACTAGCGGGTGAGCAGTTCTTC,CASSLSRLAGEQFF
.,TRBJ1-6,.,TRBV6-1,TGTGCCAGCAGTGAGGTGGGGACGGCGTATAATTCACCCCTCCACTTT,CASSEVGTAYNSPLHF
TRBD1,TRBJ2-7,.,TRBV6-5,TGTGCCAGCAGTTACTCAGGACAGGGTAACTACGAGCAGTACTTC,CASSYSGQGNYEQYF
TRBD1,TRBJ1-4,.,TRBV6-5,TGTGCCAGCAGTTACGGGACAGTGAATGAAAAACTGTTTTTT,CASSYGTVNEKLFF
.,TRBJ2-1,.,TRBV4-2,TGTGCCAGCAGCCAACCTACTGAGCGGGTGTCCTACAATGAGCAGTTCTTC,CASSQPTERVSYNEQFF
.,TRBJ1-1,.,TRBV6-5,TGTGCCAGCAGTTACAGGGGGAAGGCTGAAGCTTTCTTT,CASSYRGKAEAFF
.,TRBJ2-4,.,TRBV15,TGTGCCACCAGCAGGGAATTTCAGAGTTTAGCCAAAAACATTCAGTACTTC,CATSREFQSLAKNIQYF
.,TRBJ1-1,once,TRBV29-1,TGCAGCGTCTGGGCTTGGAACACTGAAGCTTTCTTT,CSVWAWNTEAFF
.,TRBJ1-1,.,TRBV3-1/TRBV3-2,TGTGCCAGCAGCCTTACACAAGGGCGGGGTGAAGCTTTCTTT,CASSLTQGRGEAFF
.,TRBJ2-1,.,TRBV24-1,TGTGCCACCAGTGTGGGAGATGAGCAGTTCTTC,CATSVGDEQFF
.,TRBJ1-3,.,TRBV11-1,TGTGCCAGCAGCCAGCTGAGGGGGTCCGGAAACACCATATATTTT,CASSQLRGSGNTIYF
.,TRBJ2-5,once,TRBV19,TGTGCCAGTAGTATAGATTCAACGGGAGAGACCCAGTACTTC,CASSIDSTGETQYF
TRBD1,TRBJ2-1,.,TRBV5-6,TGTGCCAGCAGCTTGGCGGTGACAGGGGGCGCTTTTTGGGACAATGAGCAGTTCTTC,CASSLAVTGGAFWDNEQFF
.,TRBJ1-5,.,TRBV6-6,TGTGCCAGCAGTCCCGACAGCTACAATCAGCCCCAGCATTTT,CASSPDSYNQPQHF
.,TRBJ2-7,once,TRBV7-2,TGTGCCAGCAGCTTACGGCGCAGGTACGAGCAGTACTTC,CASSLRRRYEQYF
TRBD1,TRBJ1-2,.,TRBV4-2,TGTGCCAGCAGCCAAACGACAGGGGGCTTCGGCTATGGCTACACCTTC,CASSQTTGGFGYGYTF
.,TRBJ2-1,.,TRBV5-4,TGTGCCAGCAGCTTTCTATGGGGGAGGCCGAGCTCCTACAATGAGCAGTTCTTC,CASSFLWGRPSSYNEQFF
TRBD2,TRBJ2-1,.,TRBV7-9,TGTGCCAGCAGCTTTACCCTAGCGGGAGGGTACTATGAGCAGTTCTTC,CASSFTLAGGYYEQFF
.,TRBJ2-1,.,TRBV7-2,TGTGCCAGCAGCTTAGAAGGGAGATCCTACAATGAGCAGTTCTTC,CASSLEGRSYNEQFF
TRBD1,TRBJ1-5,.,TRBV28,TGTGCCAGCAGCCTCGGACAGGTTAACCAGCCCCAGCATTTT,CASSLGQVNQPQHF
TRBD2,TRBJ2-5,.,TRBV13,TGTGCCAGCAGCTTAGAGGGGAGACTAGCGGGAGAGAGAGGTTATGAGACCCAGTACTTC,CASSLEGRLAGERGYETQYF
.,TRBJ2-7,.,TRBV15,TGTGCCACCAGCAGAGATGGAACAATTGGCGAGCAGTACTTC,CATSRDGTIGEQYF